Following are 20 T cell receptor beta chains from one sample sequenced in a study of cytomegalovirus exposure and HLA in healthy donors (dated by TCRdb to 2015 to 2018). Libraries were constructed by the immunoSEQ multiplex PCR assay. A mixture of 60 forward primers for TCR Vbeta segments and 13 reverse primers for TCR Jbeta segments was used in the multiplex PCR. TCRdb obtained this table from immuneACCESS and retained in-frame rearrangements with V and J assigned. These tables miss some clones; where compared with another copy, unresolved V genes account for less than half of the shortfall, and the remainder is unexplained. The sample table lists around 130,000 clones, under 85% of them with a count of one. The ten largest account for roughly 3% of the sample. The sequenced sample was PBMCs. The source is a man younger than 40 in good health and CMV-seronegative.

J is TRBJ2-7 and V is TRBV5-5; possibly TRBD2 for D (6 bases). Trimming removed 2 bases from V and 2 bases from J, with 11 bases in between. The CDR3 runs to 14 residues. Germline V gene lookup returns CDR1 SGHKS and CDR2 YYEKEE (reference sequence). The CDR3 loop reads CASSLAGRAYEQYF. The CDR3 coding sequence is TGTGCCAGCAGCTTAGCGGGCAGGGCCTACGAGCAGTACTTC. Full variable domain (outside the CDR3, taken from reference TRBV5-5 and TRBJ2-7): DAGVTQSPTHLIKTRGQQVTLRCSPISGHKSVSWYQQVLGQGPQFIFQYYEKEERGRGNFPDRFSARQFPNYSSELNVNALLLGDSALYLCASSLAGRAYEQYFGPGTRLTVT.

The chain links TRBV6-5 to TRBJ2-1, with D possibly being TRBD2 (6 bases). The CDR3 contains 15 residues. Germline CDR1 and CDR2: MNHEY and SVGAGI. The germline V and J ends were trimmed by 6 bases and 4 bases, with 16 bases remaining between them. The CDR3 reads CASRGTGLVYNEQFF. As DNA, the CDR3 is TGTGCCAGCAGAGGAACGGGACTGGTGTACAATGAGCAGTTCTTC.

This chain uses TRBV7-9 with TRBJ1-1; no definite D call. The CDR3 has 13 residues. Germline V gene sequence: CDR1 SEHNR, CDR2 FQNEAQ (reference sequence). The V end lost 2 bases, the J end lost 8 bases, and 12 bases lay between the germline ends. CDR3 in DNA: TGTGCCAGCAGCTTAAGGGCGGGCCCCGAAGCTTTCTTT. Its translation: CASSLRAGPEAFF.

This chain connects TRBV18 to TRBJ2-7; 8 bases align to TRBD2. Per germline, CDR1 KGHSH and CDR2 LQKENI. The CDR3 sequence is 14 residues long. After removal of 5 bases from V and 3 bases from J, the junction contained 6 bases not matched to a gene. The CDR3 sequence: CASSYPGLDYEQYF. For the CDR3, the DNA is TGTGCCAGCTCATATCCGGGACTAGACTACGAGCAGTACTTC.

This chain links TRBV2 with TRBJ1-1, with 7 bases that match TRBD1. The V gene's germline CDR1 is SNHLY and CDR2 FYNNEI. The CDR3 runs 13 residues. V was clipped by 7 bases and J by 6 bases; unmatched bases: 8. The CDR3 region has the DNA TGTGCCAGCACAACCGGGACAGTCTCTGAAGCTTTCTTT. Its translation: CASTTGTVSEAFF.

This clone occurred a few times. The V gene is TRBV15, the J gene TRBJ2-7, with D maybe TRBD1 (6 bases). The germline gives CDR1 LNHNV, CDR2 YYDKDF (reference sequence). Deletions cut 8 bases from V and 4 bases from J, with 21 bases between. The CDR3 is 15 amino acids. The CDR3 loop reads CATSTGPGEVYEQYF. The DNA for the CDR3 is TGTGCCACCTCGACCGGCCCAGGGGAAGTGTACGAGCAGTACTTC.

This chain links TRBV6-5 with TRBJ2-7; perhaps TRBD2 as D (6 bases). V was clipped by 0 bases and J by 8 bases, with 14 bases between them. CDR1 and CDR2 (germline): MNHEY, SVGAGI. This CDR3 is 14 amino acids long. CDR3 protein: CASSYSPRDSKQYF. In DNA, the CDR3 is TGTGCCAGCAGTTACTCGCCGCGGGACTCGAAGCAGTACTTC.

The chain links TRBV9 to TRBJ2-7, with D hard to call. The CDR3 runs to 13 residues. Trimming shortened V by 0 bases and J by 4 bases, and 8 bases separated the two germline ends. Germline V gene sequence: CDR1 SGDLS, CDR2 YYNGEE. The CDR3 nucleotides are TGTGCCAGCAGCGTAGCACTTACTTACGAGCAGTACTTC. Protein: CASSVALTYEQYF.

This sequence joins TRBV28 and TRBJ1-1; D uncertain. V was trimmed by 3 bases and J by 2 bases, leaving 4 bases between them. The CDR3 length is 12 residues. Per germline, CDR1 MDHEN and CDR2 SYDVKM. The CDR3 coding sequence is TGTGCCAGCAGTTTTCTCAACACTGAAGCTTTCTTT. Protein: CASSFLNTEAFF. Supplemented by reference TRBV28 and TRBJ1-1, the full variable domain reads DVKVTQSSRYLVKRTGEKVFLECVQDMDHENMFWYRQDPGLGLRLIYFSYDVKMKEKGDIPEGYSVSREKKERFSLILESASTNQTSMYLCASSFLNTEAFFGQGTRLTVV.

V is TRBV29-1 and J is TRBJ2-7; 15 bases line up with TRBD2. Germline V lookup: CDR1 SQVTM, CDR2 ANQGSEA. V trimming: 6 bases; J trimming: 0 bases; junction bases outside the gene matches: 12. CDR3 length equals 18 residues. CDR3 DNA: TGCAGCGTCATCGGACTAGCGGGAGGGCCGCCGATCTCCTACGAGCAGTACTTC. Its translation: CSVIGLAGGPPISYEQYF.

This clone was observed a single time. The genes are TRBV4-2 and TRBJ1-4, with D possibly matching TRBD1 (5 bases). Deletions cut 0 bases from V and 4 bases from J, with 15 bases between. Germline CDR1 reads LGHNA; CDR2 reads YNFKEQ. This CDR3 has 17 amino acids. The CDR3 nucleotides are TGTGCCAGCAGCCAAGATTCCCCCGGACAATTTAATGAAAAACTGTTTTTT. Translating gives CASSQDSPGQFNEKLFF.

This clone was detected only a few times. This sequence joins TRBV30 and TRBJ2-1, with 13 bases that match TRBD2. Germline CDR1 and CDR2: GTSNPN and SVGIG (reference sequence). CDR3 size: 15 residues. J lost 6 bases, V lost 4 bases, and 6 bases had no gene match. The CDR3: CAWTTGLAGVNEQFF. The CDR3 DNA reads as TGTGCCTGGACCACTGGACTAGCGGGAGTCAATGAGCAGTTCTTC. The variable domain in full, completed from reference TRBV30 and TRBJ2-1, reads SQTIHQWPATLVQPVGSPLSLECTVEGTSNPNLYWYRQAAGRGLQLLFYSVGIGQISSEVPQNLSASRPQDRQFILSSKKLLLSDSGFYLCAWTTGLAGVNEQFFGPGTRLTVL.

This chain uses TRBV2 with TRBJ2-7; 8 nucleotides agree with TRBD1. J was trimmed by 1 base and V by 5 bases; bases with no gene match: 4. The CDR3 extends over 14 amino acids. From germline, CDR1 is SNHLY and CDR2 FYNNEI. CDR3 in DNA: TGTGCCAGCAGTACGAGGACAGGGTCCTACGAGCAGTACTTC. Amino acids: CASSTRTGSYEQYF. The full variable domain, in which reference TRBV2 and TRBJ2-7 provide the parts outside the CDR3, is EPEVTQTPSHQVTQMGQEVILRCVPISNHLYFYWYRQILGQKVEFLVSFYNNEISEKSEIFDDQFSVERPDGSNFTLKIRSTKLEDSAMYFCASSTRTGSYEQYFGPGTRLTVT.

The gene calls are TRBV18 and TRBJ1-6; 10 nucleotides align to TRBD1. Germline V lookup: CDR1 KGHSH, CDR2 LQKENI. The ends lost 3 bases at V and 7 bases at J; junction bases unmatched: 6. The CDR3 totals 16 residues. This CDR3 reads CASSPGQGMSNSPLHF. CDR3 nucleotides: TGTGCCAGCTCACCGGGACAGGGGATGAGCAATTCACCCCTCCACTTT. The full variable domain, with the rest looked up from reference TRBV18 and TRBJ1-6, is NAGVMQNPRHLVRRRGQEARLRCSPMKGHSHVYWYRQLPEEGLKFMVYLQKENIIDESGMPKERFSAEFPKEGPSILRIQQVVRGDSAAYFCASSPGQGMSNSPLHFGNGTRLTVT.

This clone has a handful of counts. The chain links TRBV2 to TRBJ2-7; perhaps TRBD1 as D (5 bases). This CDR3 spans 15 amino acids. Trimming left V 5 bases short and J 2 bases short, with 16 bases between. CDR1 is SNHLY, CDR2 FYNNEI, per germline. The DNA of the CDR3 is TGTGCCAGCAGTCCCCGACAGAGTTTCACCTACGAGCAGTACTTC. Translated: CASSPRQSFTYEQYF. The full variable domain, completed using reference TRBV2 and TRBJ2-7, is EPEVTQTPSHQVTQMGQEVILRCVPISNHLYFYWYRQILGQKVEFLVSFYNNEISEKSEIFDDQFSVERPDGSNFTLKIRSTKLEDSAMYFCASSPRQSFTYEQYFGPGTRLTVT.

CDR3 DNA: TGTGCCAGCAGCTTAACACGGGGATCGAACTATGGCTACACCTTC. It yields the protein CASSLTRGSNYGYTF. The V gene is TRBV7-2, the J gene TRBJ1-2; no reliable D call. V lost 2 bases to trimming and J lost 2 bases, with 12 bases between them. The length of the CDR3 is 15 residues. Looked up from germline, CDR1 is SGHTA and CDR2 is FQGNSA. Combining the CDR3 with reference TRBV7-2 and TRBJ1-2 gives the whole variable domain GAGVSQSPSNKVTEKGKDVELRCDPISGHTALYWYRQSLGQGLEFLIYFQGNSAPDKSGLPSDRFSAERTGGSVSTLTIQRTQQEDSAVYLCASSLTRGSNYGYTFGSGTRLTVV.

The rearrangement links TRBV5-1 to TRBJ1-2; no firm D call. Trimming cost V 0 bases and J 4 bases, with 10 bases left between them. Germline V gene sequence: CDR1 SGHRS, CDR2 YFSETQ. The CDR3 sequence is 14 residues long. CDR3 residues: CASSLDIGGYGYTF. The CDR3 DNA reads as TGCGCCAGCAGCTTGGATATAGGCGGCTATGGCTACACCTTC. Together with reference TRBV5-1 and TRBJ1-2, the CDR3 gives the full variable domain: KAGVTQTPRYLIKTRGQQVTLSCSPISGHRSVSWYQQTPGQGLQFLFEYFSETQRNKGNFPGRFSGRQFSNSRSEMNVSTLELGDSALYLCASSLDIGGYGYTFGSGTRLTVV.

Concerning this clone itself: Other DNA sequences in this specimen translate into the identical CDR3. The genes are TRBV30 and TRBJ1-1; TRBD1 matches at 8 bases. Germline CDR1 GTSNPN, CDR2 SVGIG (reference sequence). The CDR3 contains 13 residues. With V trimmed by 3 bases and J by 1 base, 1 base remained unmatched. In DNA, the CDR3 is TGTGCCTGGAGCGGGACAGGGAACACTGAAGCTTTCTTT. Translating gives CAWSGTGNTEAFF.

This clone was seen more than once but under ten times. The chain recombines TRBV2 with TRBJ2-7, with 13 nucleotides matching TRBD2. Germline V CDR1 and CDR2: SNHLY, FYNNEI. The CDR3 runs to 14 residues. Trimming took 5 bases from V and 7 from J; bases not matched to a gene: 5. CDR3 DNA sequence: TGTGCCAGCAGTCCTGGGACTAGCGGGGTTGAGCAGTACTTC. Protein product: CASSPGTSGVEQYF.

V and J are TRBV4-1 and TRBJ2-7; maybe TRBD2 (5 bases). Trimming shortened V by 5 bases and J by 6 bases, and 20 bases separated the two germline ends. This CDR3 has 15 amino acids. Germline loops: CDR1 MGHRA, CDR2 YSYEKL. This chain's CDR3 is CASSDISRAGLEQYF. DNA of the CDR3: TGCGCCAGCAGCGACATAAGCCGGGCGGGCCTCGAGCAGTACTTC.